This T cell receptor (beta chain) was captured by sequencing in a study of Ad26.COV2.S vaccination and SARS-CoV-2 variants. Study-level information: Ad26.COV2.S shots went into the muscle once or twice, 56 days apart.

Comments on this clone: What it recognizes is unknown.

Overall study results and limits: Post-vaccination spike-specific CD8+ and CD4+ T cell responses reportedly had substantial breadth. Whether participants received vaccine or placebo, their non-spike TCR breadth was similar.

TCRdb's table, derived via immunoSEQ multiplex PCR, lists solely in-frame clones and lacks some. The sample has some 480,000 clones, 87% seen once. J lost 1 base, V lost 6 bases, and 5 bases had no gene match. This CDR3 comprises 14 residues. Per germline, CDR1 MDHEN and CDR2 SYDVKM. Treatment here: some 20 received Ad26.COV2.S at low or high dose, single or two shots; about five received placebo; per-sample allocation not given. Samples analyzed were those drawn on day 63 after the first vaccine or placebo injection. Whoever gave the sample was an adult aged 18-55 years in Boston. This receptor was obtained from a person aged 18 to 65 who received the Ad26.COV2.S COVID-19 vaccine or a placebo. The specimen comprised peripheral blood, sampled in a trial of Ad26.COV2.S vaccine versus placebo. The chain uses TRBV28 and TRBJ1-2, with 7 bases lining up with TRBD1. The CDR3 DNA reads TGTGCCAGCAGGTCACAGGGGCATAACTATGGCTACACCTTC. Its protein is CASRSQGHNYGYTF.